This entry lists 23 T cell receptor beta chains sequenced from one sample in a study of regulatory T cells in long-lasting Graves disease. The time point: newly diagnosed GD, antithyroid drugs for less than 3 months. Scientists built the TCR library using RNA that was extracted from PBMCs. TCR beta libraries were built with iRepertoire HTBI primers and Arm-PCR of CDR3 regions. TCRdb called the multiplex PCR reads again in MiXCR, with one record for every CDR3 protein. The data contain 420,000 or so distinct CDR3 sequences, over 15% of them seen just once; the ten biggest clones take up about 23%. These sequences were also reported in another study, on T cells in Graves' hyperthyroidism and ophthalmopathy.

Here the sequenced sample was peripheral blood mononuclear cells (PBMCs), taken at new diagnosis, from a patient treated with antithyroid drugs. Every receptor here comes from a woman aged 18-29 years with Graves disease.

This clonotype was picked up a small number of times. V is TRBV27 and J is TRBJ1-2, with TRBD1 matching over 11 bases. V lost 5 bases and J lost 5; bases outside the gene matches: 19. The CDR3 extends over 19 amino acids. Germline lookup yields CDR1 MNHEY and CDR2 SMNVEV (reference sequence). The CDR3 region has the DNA TGTGCCAGCAGTCCCGCTCCGACCCCGGGACAGGGGGGCTTTTATGGCTACACCTTC. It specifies CASSPAPTPGQGGFYGYTF.

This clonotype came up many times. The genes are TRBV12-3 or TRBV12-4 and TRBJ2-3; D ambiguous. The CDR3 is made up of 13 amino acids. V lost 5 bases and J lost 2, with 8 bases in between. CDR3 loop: CASSRYLTDTQYF. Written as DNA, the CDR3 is TGTGCCAGCAGTCGTTATCTCACAGATACGCAGTATTTT.

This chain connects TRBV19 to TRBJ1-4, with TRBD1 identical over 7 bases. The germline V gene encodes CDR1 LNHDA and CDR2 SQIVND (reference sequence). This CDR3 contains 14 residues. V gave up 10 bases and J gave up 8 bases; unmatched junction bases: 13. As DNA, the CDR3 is TGTGCCACCCGAGCCAGGGGGGGATCCGAAAAACTGTTTTTT. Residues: CATRARGGSEKLFF. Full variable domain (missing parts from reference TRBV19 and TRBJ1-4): DGGITQSPKYLFRKEGQNVTLSCEQNLNHDAMYWYRQDPGQGLRLIYYSQIVNDFQKGDIAEGYSVSREKKESFPLTVTSAQKNPTAFYLCATRARGGSEKLFFGSGTQLSVL.

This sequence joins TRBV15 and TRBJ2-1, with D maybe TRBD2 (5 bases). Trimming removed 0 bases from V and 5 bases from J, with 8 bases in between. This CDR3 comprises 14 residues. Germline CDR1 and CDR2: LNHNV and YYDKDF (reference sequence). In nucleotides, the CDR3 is TGTGCCACCAGCAGAGAGTTAGCGAACAATGAGCAGTTCTTC. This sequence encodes CATSRELANNEQFF.

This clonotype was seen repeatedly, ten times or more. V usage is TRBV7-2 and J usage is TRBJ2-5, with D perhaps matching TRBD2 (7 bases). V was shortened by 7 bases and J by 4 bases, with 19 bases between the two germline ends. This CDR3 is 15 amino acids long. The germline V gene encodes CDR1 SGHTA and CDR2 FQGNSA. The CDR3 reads CASTPPGGRGETQYF. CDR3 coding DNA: TGTGCCAGCACCCCCCCCGGGGGGCGCGGAGAGACCCAGTACTTC.

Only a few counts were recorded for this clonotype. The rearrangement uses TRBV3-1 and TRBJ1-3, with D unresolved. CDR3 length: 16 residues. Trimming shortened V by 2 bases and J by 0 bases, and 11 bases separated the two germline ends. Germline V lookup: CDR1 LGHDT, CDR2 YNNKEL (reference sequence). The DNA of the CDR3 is TGTGCCAGCAGCCAAACGGACCGGCCCTCTGGAAACACCATATATTTT. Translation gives CASSQTDRPSGNTIYF.

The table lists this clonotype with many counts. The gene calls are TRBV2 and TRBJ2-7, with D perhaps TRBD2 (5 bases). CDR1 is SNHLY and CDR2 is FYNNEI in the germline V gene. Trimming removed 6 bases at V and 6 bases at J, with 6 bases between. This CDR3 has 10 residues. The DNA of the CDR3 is TGTGCCAGCAGCCTAGCCGAGCAGTACTTC. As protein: CASSLAEQYF.

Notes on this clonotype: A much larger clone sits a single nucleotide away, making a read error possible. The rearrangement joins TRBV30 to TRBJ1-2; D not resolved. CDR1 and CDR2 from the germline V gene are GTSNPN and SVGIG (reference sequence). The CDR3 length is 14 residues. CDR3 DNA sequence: TGTGCCTGGGAGTCTGGTGGGCTAAACTATGGCTACGCCTTC. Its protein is CAWESGGLNYGYAF.

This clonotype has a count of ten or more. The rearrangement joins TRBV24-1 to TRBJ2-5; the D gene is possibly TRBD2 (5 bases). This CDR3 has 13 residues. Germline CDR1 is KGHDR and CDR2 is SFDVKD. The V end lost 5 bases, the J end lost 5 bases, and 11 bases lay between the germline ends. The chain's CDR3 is CATSVPGGETQYF. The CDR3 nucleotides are TGTGCCACCAGTGTCCCGGGCGGGGAGACCCAGTACTTC.

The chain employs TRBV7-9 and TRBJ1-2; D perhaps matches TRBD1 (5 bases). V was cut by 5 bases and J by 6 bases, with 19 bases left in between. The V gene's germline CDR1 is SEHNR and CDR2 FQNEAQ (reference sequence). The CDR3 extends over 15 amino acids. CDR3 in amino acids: CASSPEGFPRDGYTF. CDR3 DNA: TGTGCCAGCAGCCCTGAGGGGTTCCCTAGAGATGGCTACACCTTC.

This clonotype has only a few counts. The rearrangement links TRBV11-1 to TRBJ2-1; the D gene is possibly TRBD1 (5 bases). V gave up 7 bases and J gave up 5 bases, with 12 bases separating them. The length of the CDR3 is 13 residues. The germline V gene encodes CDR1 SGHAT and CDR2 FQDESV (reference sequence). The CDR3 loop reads CASTRDRHNEQFF. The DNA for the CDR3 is TGTGCCAGCACCCGAGACAGACACAATGAGCAGTTCTTC.

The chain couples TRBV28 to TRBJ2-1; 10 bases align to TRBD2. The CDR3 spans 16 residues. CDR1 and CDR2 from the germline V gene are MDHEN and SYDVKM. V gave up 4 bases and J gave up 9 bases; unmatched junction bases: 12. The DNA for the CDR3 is TGTGCCAGCAGTTCACGCTGGACTAGCGGAGGGAGTGAGCAGTTCTTC. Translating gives CASSSRWTSGGSEQFF. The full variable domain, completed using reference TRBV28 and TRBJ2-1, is DVKVTQSSRYLVKRTGEKVFLECVQDMDHENMFWYRQDPGLGLRLIYFSYDVKMKEKGDIPEGYSVSREKKERFSLILESASTNQTSMYLCASSSRWTSGGSEQFFGPGTRLTVL.

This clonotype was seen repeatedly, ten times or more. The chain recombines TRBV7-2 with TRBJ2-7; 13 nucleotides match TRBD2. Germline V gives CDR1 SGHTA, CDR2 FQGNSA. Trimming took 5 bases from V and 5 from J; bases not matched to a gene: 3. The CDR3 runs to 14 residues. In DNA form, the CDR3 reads TGTGCCAGCAGCATAGGGACTAGCGGGAACGAGCAGTACTTC. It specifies CASSIGTSGNEQYF.

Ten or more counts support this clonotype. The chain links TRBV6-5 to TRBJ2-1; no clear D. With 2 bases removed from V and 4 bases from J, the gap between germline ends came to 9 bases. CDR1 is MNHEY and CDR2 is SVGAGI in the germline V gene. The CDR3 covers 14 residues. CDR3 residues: CASSYGPLYNEQFF. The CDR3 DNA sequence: TGTGCCAGCAGTTACGGCCCTCTATACAATGAGCAGTTCTTC.

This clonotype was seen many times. CDR3 nucleotide sequence: TGTGCCAGCAGCCTAACTAGCGGAGGAGGCACCGGGGAGCTGTTTTTT. Protein sequence: CASSLTSGGGTGELFF. V usage is TRBV7-2 and J usage is TRBJ2-2, with 8 bases aligning to TRBD2. CDR1 is SGHTA, CDR2 FQGNSA, per germline. CDR3 length: 16 amino acids. The V and J ends lost 5 bases and 4 bases, in that order; junction bases with no gene match: 9.

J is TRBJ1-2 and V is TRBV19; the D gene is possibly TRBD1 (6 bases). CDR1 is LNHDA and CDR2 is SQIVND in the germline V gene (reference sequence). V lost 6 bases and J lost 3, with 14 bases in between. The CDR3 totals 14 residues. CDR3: CASRFSGADYGYTF. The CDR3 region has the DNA TGTGCCAGTAGGTTCTCGGGGGCGGACTATGGCTACACCTTC.

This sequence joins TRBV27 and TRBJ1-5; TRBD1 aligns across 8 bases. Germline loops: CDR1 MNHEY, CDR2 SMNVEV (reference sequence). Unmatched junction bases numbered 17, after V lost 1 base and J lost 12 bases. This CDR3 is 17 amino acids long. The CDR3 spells CASSLYGSRQGRGRQHF. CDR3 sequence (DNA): TGTGCCAGCAGTTTATATGGTTCTAGACAGGGGAGGGGTCGCCAGCATTTT.

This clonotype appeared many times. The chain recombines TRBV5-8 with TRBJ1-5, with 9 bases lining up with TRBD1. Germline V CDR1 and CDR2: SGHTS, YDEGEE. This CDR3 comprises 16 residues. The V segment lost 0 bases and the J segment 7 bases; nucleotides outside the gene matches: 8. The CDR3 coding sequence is TGTGCCAGCAGCTTGGGGGCCGGGACAGGGATCCAGCCCCAGCATTTT. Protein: CASSLGAGTGIQPQHF.

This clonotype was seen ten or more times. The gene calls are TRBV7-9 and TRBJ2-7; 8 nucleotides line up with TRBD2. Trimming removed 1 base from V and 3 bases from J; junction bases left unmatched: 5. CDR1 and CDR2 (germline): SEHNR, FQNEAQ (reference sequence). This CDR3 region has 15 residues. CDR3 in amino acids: CASSLGREGFYEQYF. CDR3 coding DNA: TGTGCCAGCAGCTTAGGACGGGAGGGCTTCTACGAGCAGTACTTC.

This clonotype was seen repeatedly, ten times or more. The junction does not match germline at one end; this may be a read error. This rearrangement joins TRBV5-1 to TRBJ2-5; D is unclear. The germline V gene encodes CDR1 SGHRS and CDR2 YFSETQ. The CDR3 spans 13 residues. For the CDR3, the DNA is TGTGCCAGCAGCTTAATGCAAGTTGAGACCCAGTACTTC. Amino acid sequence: CASSLMQVETQYF.

CDR3 sequence reads: CAWVRTGAYTF. CDR3 DNA: TGTGCCTGGGTCCGGACAGGCGCCTACACCTTC. V gene TRBV30 combines with J gene TRBJ1-2; TRBD1 matches at 7 bases. The CDR3 totals 11 residues. The J segment lost 10 bases and the V segment lost 5 bases, leaving 7 bases of the junction unmatched. Germline assignment: CDR1 GTSNPN and CDR2 SVGIG (reference sequence).

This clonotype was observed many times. The CDR3 reads CASSFTVLGADTQYF. CDR3 DNA sequence: TGTGCCAGCAGCTTTACGGTTCTGGGGGCAGATACGCAGTATTTT. The chain uses TRBV13 and TRBJ2-3; the D gene could be TRBD1 or TRBD2 (5 bases each). CDR1 and CDR2 (germline): PRHDT, FYEKMQ (reference sequence). This CDR3 region has 15 residues. V dropped 3 bases and J dropped 4 bases, with 14 bases sitting between them.

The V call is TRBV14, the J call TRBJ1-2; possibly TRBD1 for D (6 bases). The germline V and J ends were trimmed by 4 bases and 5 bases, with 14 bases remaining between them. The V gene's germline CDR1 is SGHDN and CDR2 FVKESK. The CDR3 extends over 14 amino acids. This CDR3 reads CASSRTGYNYGYTF. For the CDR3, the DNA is TGTGCCAGCAGCCGTACAGGGTACAATTATGGCTACACCTTC.